The 14 T cell receptor beta chains in this list originate from one sample, sequenced in a study of shared clonotypes between healthy human individuals. Clones were read by immunoSEQ multiplex PCR, and TCRdb kept only the in-frame ones, dropping some. The sample consists of approximately 250,000 clones, approximately 65% of them appearing once. Sequenced input: memory CD4+ T cells sorted from blood. The subset: CD45RA-negative fraction. The receptors here all came from a man aged 30-40 years in good health.

V is TRBV9 and J is TRBJ1-1; no definite D call. V was trimmed by 2 bases and J by 1 base, leaving 9 bases between them. Germline loops: CDR1 SGDLS, CDR2 YYNGEE. The CDR3 loop spans 14 amino acids. The CDR3 DNA reads TGTGCCAGCAGCGTTCGACCGAGGAACACTGAAGCTTTCTTT. Encoded protein: CASSVRPRNTEAFF.

The chain couples TRBV11-3 to TRBJ2-7, with 9 bases that match TRBD2. Germline loops: CDR1 SGHNT, CDR2 YENEEA. The CDR3 is 14 residues long. J was trimmed by 6 bases and V by 6 bases; bases with no gene match: 9. CDR3 nucleotide sequence: TGTGCCAGCAGTTGGACTAGCGAAGGTTCCGAGCAGTACTTC. Translated, it gives CASSWTSEGSEQYF.

The chain uses TRBV19 and TRBJ1-4; the D gene is possibly TRBD1 (5 bases). Germline values: CDR1 LNHDA, CDR2 SQIVND (reference sequence). Trimming stripped 10 bases from V and 7 bases from J, with 16 bases between. The CDR3 covers 13 residues. The DNA of the CDR3 is TGTGCCACCGAGGGACCGGGACGTGAAAAACTGTTTTTT. It encodes CATEGPGREKLFF.

This clone came up once. CDR3 amino acids: CASSFQDRKETQYF. CDR3 DNA: TGTGCCAGTAGTTTCCAGGACAGGAAAGAGACCCAGTACTTC. The chain carries TRBV19 and TRBJ2-5; 7 bases match TRBD1. The junction had 6 bases not matched to a gene; V was cut back by 5 bases and J by 3 bases. The length of the CDR3 is 14 residues. CDR1 and CDR2 from the germline V gene are LNHDA and SQIVND (reference sequence).

This chain links TRBV2 with TRBJ1-5; 7 nucleotides line up with TRBD1. J was trimmed by 4 bases and V by 3 bases; bases with no gene match: 6. CDR3 length: 15 amino acids. Looked up from germline, CDR1 is SNHLY and CDR2 is FYNNEI. CDR3 in amino acids: CASSDRGQANQPQHF. The CDR3 DNA is TGTGCCAGCAGTGATAGGGGGCAAGCAAATCAGCCCCAGCATTTT.

The rearrangement joins TRBV10-3 to TRBJ2-7; 8 bases align to TRBD2. This CDR3 has 13 amino acids. The germline V gene encodes CDR1 ENHRY and CDR2 SYGVKD. V lost 11 bases to trimming and J lost 6 bases; unmatched junction nucleotides: 12. Here the CDR3 DNA reads TGTGCCGTATCCGGGACTAGTTCTTTCGAGCAGTACTTC. It translates to CAVSGTSSFEQYF.

This rearrangement joins TRBV28 to TRBJ2-7; 8 nucleotides line up with TRBD1. Per the germline V gene, CDR1 is MDHEN and CDR2 is SYDVKM. The CDR3 has 14 amino acids. After removal of 5 bases from V and 12 bases from J, the junction contained 15 bases not matched to a gene. The CDR3 sequence: CASSTLGTGQGWYF. For the CDR3, the DNA is TGTGCCAGCAGTACCCTTGGGACAGGCCAGGGTTGGTACTTC.

Worth noting for this clone: It differs at one base from a far larger clone, so likely a read error. This same CDR3 is encoded by further DNA sequences in the sample. This chain connects TRBV5-6 to TRBJ2-5, with TRBD1 as a possible D gene (6 bases). The germline CDR1 and CDR2 sequences are SGHDT and YYEEEE. This CDR3 is 16 amino acids long. The CDR3 loop is CASSLLGRGRKETQYF. The CDR3 DNA reads TGTGCCAGTAGCTTGCTGGGCAGGGGTCGTAAAGAGACCCAGTACTTC.

The V and J genes are TRBV11-2 and TRBJ2-7, with 12 bases lining up with TRBD2. V lost 5 bases and J lost 9; bases outside the gene matches: 5. Per germline, CDR1 SGHAT and CDR2 FQNNGV. The CDR3 is 13 amino acids. The CDR3 DNA sequence: TGTGCCAGCAGCAGACTAGCGGGAGTCTTGCAGTACTTC. This encodes CASSRLAGVLQYF.

The genes are TRBV28 and TRBJ1-1; D possibly corresponds to TRBD1 (6 bases). Trimming left V 5 bases short and J 4 bases short, with 17 bases between. The CDR3 consists of 15 residues. CDR1 MDHEN and CDR2 SYDVKM come from the germline V gene. In DNA, the CDR3 is TGTGCCAGCAGTCAACCCAGGGGTGGGAGCACTGAAGCTTTCTTT. Translated, it gives CASSQPRGGSTEAFF.

CDR3 residues: CASSEYSGSGGSGNTIYF. CDR3 DNA: TGTGCCAGCAGTGAATACTCGGGCTCCGGCGGCTCTGGAAACACCATATATTTT. The V gene is TRBV25-1, the J gene TRBJ1-3; D uncertain. Between the trimmed V and J ends, which lost 0 bases and 0 bases, there was a span of 15 bases. The CDR3 length is 18 residues. Germline loops: CDR1 MGHDK, CDR2 SYGVNS.

The V call is TRBV29-1, the J call TRBJ1-1; 7 positions match TRBD1. V shed 7 bases, J shed 6 bases, and the junction held 8 bases outside the gene matches. Per the germline V gene, CDR1 is SQVTM and CDR2 is ANQGSEA. The CDR3 contains 12 residues. CDR3 nucleotides: TGCAGCGCGCAGCGAGGGGGCGCTGAAGCTTTCTTT. Encoded protein: CSAQRGGAEAFF. The whole variable domain, filled in from reference TRBV29-1 and TRBJ1-1, reads SAVISQKPSRDICQRGTSLTIQCQVDSQVTMMFWYRQQPGQSLTLIATANQGSEATYESGFVIDKFPISRPNLTFSTLTVSNMSPEDSSIYLCSAQRGGAEAFFGQGTRLTVV.

The chain employs TRBV7-9 and TRBJ1-4, with D maybe TRBD1 (5 bases). Germline CDR1 is SEHNR and CDR2 is FQNEAQ (reference sequence). Deletions cut 5 bases from V and 7 bases from J, with 11 bases between. This CDR3 is 13 amino acids long. CDR3 nucleotides: TGTGCCAGCAGCCAAGGGGAAGCTGAAAAACTGTTTTTT. Translated, it gives CASSQGEAEKLFF.

The chain joins TRBV2 to TRBJ2-3; 8 bases match TRBD1. Germline loops: CDR1 SNHLY, CDR2 FYNNEI. Trimming cost V 3 bases and J 5 bases; bases outside gene matches: 4. The CDR3 spans 14 residues. The CDR3 DNA sequence: TGTGCCAGCAGTGAGGACAGGGTGGGAGATACGCAGTATTTT. Translating it yields CASSEDRVGDTQYF. The whole variable domain, remainder taken from reference TRBV2 and TRBJ2-3, is EPEVTQTPSHQVTQMGQEVILRCVPISNHLYFYWYRQILGQKVEFLVSFYNNEISEKSEIFDDQFSVERPDGSNFTLKIRSTKLEDSAMYFCASSEDRVGDTQYFGPGTRLTVL.